These T cell receptor beta chains were read from a single sample in a study of blood T cell repertoires in COVID-19. Generated by immunoSEQ multiplex PCR, the TCRdb table keeps only in-frame clones and is missing some. The table shows 210,000 or so clones, with approximately 87% occurring only once. The sample comprised PBMCs or T cells enriched from blood (not recorded which). Receptors originate from a woman aged 50 to 60 in a cohort exposed to, infected with or recovered from COVID-19 (not recorded which). Each CDR3 is given with its conserved first and last residue. Fields, in order: clone size, D gene, J gene, V gene, CDR3 length, CDR3 DNA, CDR3 protein. The D gene is left open where the match is weak. The listing skips clone size in some rows; elsewhere it reads once, few, many or a size class.

clone size: .; D gene: TRBD1; J gene: TRBJ2-7; V gene: TRBV4-2; CDR3 length: 17; CDR3 DNA: TGTGCCAGCAGCCAAGACGGACCGGACAGGGAAACCTACGAGCAGTACTTC; CDR3 protein: CASSQDGPDRETYEQYF
clone size: .; D gene: TRBD2; J gene: TRBJ2-3; V gene: TRBV5-1; CDR3 length: 17; CDR3 DNA: TGCGCCAGCAGCTTGGGTATAGCGGGGGACAGCACAGATACGCAGTATTTT; CDR3 protein: CASSLGIAGDSTDTQYF
clone size: .; D gene: TRBD1; J gene: TRBJ2-1; V gene: TRBV2; CDR3 length: 13; CDR3 DNA: TGTGCCAGCAGCCAGGACAGGTACAATGAGCAGTTCTTC; CDR3 protein: CASSQDRYNEQFF
clone size: once; D gene: .; J gene: TRBJ2-3; V gene: TRBV14; CDR3 length: 15; CDR3 DNA: TGTGCCAGCAGCTGGGGAGGCACCTACACAGATACGCAGTATTTT; CDR3 protein: CASSWGGTYTDTQYF
clone size: .; D gene: .; J gene: TRBJ1-2; V gene: TRBV6-5; CDR3 length: 14; CDR3 DNA: TGTGCCAGCAGACCCCGGACAGAAAACTATGGCTACACCTTC; CDR3 protein: CASRPRTENYGYTF
clone size: .; D gene: TRBD2; J gene: TRBJ2-1; V gene: TRBV2; CDR3 length: 21; CDR3 DNA: TGTGCCAGCAGTGAATTGGGACTAGCGGGGGGTTACCTCAGCTCCTACAATGAGCAGTTCTTC; CDR3 protein: CASSELGLAGGYLSSYNEQFF
clone size: .; D gene: .; J gene: TRBJ2-5; V gene: TRBV7-2; CDR3 length: 15; CDR3 DNA: TGTGCCAGCAGCTTATACGGCCAGGGCGGTGAGACCCAGTACTTC; CDR3 protein: CASSLYGQGGETQYF
clone size: .; D gene: .; J gene: TRBJ1-4; V gene: TRBV3-1/TRBV3-2; CDR3 length: 17; CDR3 DNA: TGTGCCAGCAGCCAAGATGGGCGGGGAAGGGCTAATGAAAAACTGTTTTTT; CDR3 protein: CASSQDGRGRANEKLFF
clone size: .; D gene: TRBD2; J gene: TRBJ2-5; V gene: TRBV29-1; CDR3 length: 13; CDR3 DNA: TGCAGCGTTGTGGAGCGGGGGCGCGAGACCCAGTACTTC; CDR3 protein: CSVVERGRETQYF
clone size: .; D gene: .; J gene: TRBJ1-4; V gene: TRBV4-3; CDR3 length: 14; CDR3 DNA: TGCGCCAGCAGCCTCCGGGGGGCGCGTGAAAAACTGTTTTTT; CDR3 protein: CASSLRGAREKLFF
clone size: .; D gene: TRBD1; J gene: TRBJ2-1; V gene: TRBV3-1/TRBV3-2; CDR3 length: 15; CDR3 DNA: TGTGCCAGCAGCCAAGATGGACAGGTAAACAATGAGCAGTTCTTC; CDR3 protein: CASSQDGQVNNEQFF
clone size: .; D gene: TRBD2; J gene: TRBJ2-1; V gene: TRBV7-6; CDR3 length: 15; CDR3 DNA: TGTGCCAGCAGCTTTCGGGAGGGTAGAAACAATGAGCAGTTCTTC; CDR3 protein: CASSFREGRNNEQFF
clone size: .; D gene: TRBD2; J gene: TRBJ2-7; V gene: TRBV4-3; CDR3 length: 15; CDR3 DNA: TGCGCCAGCAGCCAAGAGCTAGCGGAGTACTACGAGCAGTACTTC; CDR3 protein: CASSQELAEYYEQYF
clone size: .; D gene: TRBD1; J gene: TRBJ1-3; V gene: TRBV30; CDR3 length: 13; CDR3 DNA: TGTGCCTGGAGCGGCAACAGGGGAGACACCATATATTTT; CDR3 protein: CAWSGNRGDTIYF
clone size: .; D gene: TRBD1; J gene: TRBJ1-5; V gene: TRBV4-1; CDR3 length: 17; CDR3 DNA: TGCGCCAGCAGCCTAGGGGGGGACAGGTTAGCGACTCAGCCCCAGCATTTT; CDR3 protein: CASSLGGDRLATQPQHF
clone size: .; D gene: TRBD1; J gene: TRBJ2-3; V gene: TRBV5-6; CDR3 length: 16; CDR3 DNA: TGTGCCAGCAGCTACGGACAGGGGTACAGCACAGATACGCAGTATTTT; CDR3 protein: CASSYGQGYSTDTQYF
clone size: .; D gene: .; J gene: TRBJ1-5; V gene: TRBV12-3/TRBV12-4; CDR3 length: 13; CDR3 DNA: TGTGCCAGCAGGGAGGATAGCAATCAGCCCCAGCATTTT; CDR3 protein: CASREDSNQPQHF
clone size: .; D gene: .; J gene: TRBJ2-6; V gene: TRBV5-6; CDR3 length: 16; CDR3 DNA: TGTGCCAGCAGCTTGTATGGGCTTTCTGGGGCCAACGTCCTGACTTTC; CDR3 protein: CASSLYGLSGANVLTF
clone size: .; D gene: .; J gene: TRBJ1-6; V gene: TRBV7-8; CDR3 length: 18; CDR3 DNA: TGTGCCAGCACCCTCCGGGGGGGGATTAAAGTGGCAGCTTCACCCCTCCACTTT; CDR3 protein: CASTLRGGIKVAASPLHF
clone size: .; D gene: .; J gene: TRBJ1-4; V gene: TRBV6-4; CDR3 length: 14; CDR3 DNA: TGTGCCGGCCCACGCAGAGGGTCTAATGAAAAACTGTTTTTT; CDR3 protein: CAGPRRGSNEKLFF
clone size: few; D gene: TRBD1; J gene: TRBJ2-2; V gene: TRBV19; CDR3 length: 15; CDR3 DNA: TGTGCCAGTAGTACCGGACAGGGGAACACCGGGGAGCTGTTTTTT; CDR3 protein: CASSTGQGNTGELFF
clone size: .; D gene: .; J gene: TRBJ2-6; V gene: TRBV30; CDR3 length: 14; CDR3 DNA: TGTGCCTGGAGGAGGGACTCTGGGGCCAACGTCCTGACTTTC; CDR3 protein: CAWRRDSGANVLTF
clone size: .; D gene: .; J gene: TRBJ2-6; V gene: TRBV5-1; CDR3 length: 15; CDR3 DNA: TGCGCCAGCAGCCGTGACTCGCCTAGGGCCAACGTCCTGACTTTC; CDR3 protein: CASSRDSPRANVLTF
clone size: .; D gene: TRBD1; J gene: TRBJ2-2; V gene: TRBV5-5; CDR3 length: 17; CDR3 DNA: TGTGCCAGCAGCAAGCGTCCGGGACAGGAGATCACCGGGGAGCTGTTTTTT; CDR3 protein: CASSKRPGQEITGELFF
clone size: .; D gene: TRBD1; J gene: TRBJ1-3; V gene: TRBV5-6; CDR3 length: 17; CDR3 DNA: TGTGCCAGCAGCCCGGGACAGCGGCACAACTCTGGAAACACCATATATTTT; CDR3 protein: CASSPGQRHNSGNTIYF
clone size: once; D gene: .; J gene: TRBJ1-2; V gene: TRBV12-3/TRBV12-4; CDR3 length: 13; CDR3 DNA: TGTGCCAGCAGTTTTGGACAGTCCTATGGCTACACCTTC; CDR3 protein: CASSFGQSYGYTF
clone size: .; D gene: .; J gene: TRBJ1-2; V gene: TRBV18; CDR3 length: 18; CDR3 DNA: TGTGCCAGCTCACCGAGCGGGTTCAGCTCCCGCTCCAACTATGGCTACACCTTC; CDR3 protein: CASSPSGFSSRSNYGYTF
clone size: .; D gene: TRBD2; J gene: TRBJ2-1; V gene: TRBV29-1; CDR3 length: 14; CDR3 DNA: TGCAGCGTTGATCGGACTAGCGGTGACAATGAGCAGTTCTTC; CDR3 protein: CSVDRTSGDNEQFF
clone size: .; D gene: TRBD1; J gene: TRBJ2-3; V gene: TRBV29-1; CDR3 length: 11; CDR3 DNA: TGCAGCGCCGACAGGGCCGATACGCAGTATTTT; CDR3 protein: CSADRADTQYF
clone size: .; D gene: .; J gene: TRBJ2-5; V gene: TRBV9; CDR3 length: 14; CDR3 DNA: TGTGCCAGCAGCGTAGGGGGGGACCAAGAGACCCAGTACTTC; CDR3 protein: CASSVGGDQETQYF
clone size: .; D gene: .; J gene: TRBJ2-2; V gene: TRBV18; CDR3 length: 16; CDR3 DNA: TGTGCCAGCTCACTCACCCGGGACACGAACACCGGGGAGCTGTTTTTT; CDR3 protein: CASSLTRDTNTGELFF
clone size: .; D gene: .; J gene: TRBJ1-3; V gene: TRBV12-5; CDR3 length: 18; CDR3 DNA: TGTGCTAGTGGTTTGGTAATGTCAGGGGAAGTACCCGGAAACACCATATATTTT; CDR3 protein: CASGLVMSGEVPGNTIYF